The 22 T cell receptor beta chains in this list originate from one sample, sequenced in a study of Graves' ophthalmopathy and Graves' hyperthyroidism. Investigators amplified TCR beta CDR3 regions from RNA transcripts. Scientists carried out first-round RT-PCR using HTBI primers and then a second-round multiplex PCR. TCRdb ran MiXCR on the multiplex PCR reads and lists one entry per CDR3 protein. The repertoire consists of 360,000 or so distinct CDR3 sequences, with about 18% occurring once and the leading ten covering more than 1.5%. The sample comprised peripheral blood. Receptors were obtained from a woman aged 18-35 years with Graves' ophthalmopathy.

This chain links TRBV2 with TRBJ1-4; 8 nucleotides agree with TRBD1. This CDR3 is 15 amino acids long. V was pared by 4 bases and J by 8 bases, with 9 bases of the junction left unmatched. Germline CDR1 reads SNHLY; CDR2 reads FYNNEI. The CDR3 here is CASSAKSGGWEKLFF. In DNA, the CDR3 is TGTGCCAGCAGTGCGAAGTCAGGGGGCTGGGAAAAACTGTTTTTT.

This clonotype was recorded at least ten times. The CDR3 DNA reads TGCGCCAGCAGCCAAGGACCGTACTCTGGAAACACCATATATTTT. It encodes CASSQGPYSGNTIYF. The genes are TRBV4-3 and TRBJ1-3, with D hard to call. Germline CDR1 reads LGHNA; CDR2 reads YSLEER. The CDR3 totals 15 residues. V was trimmed by 1 base and J by 0 bases, leaving 7 bases between them.

The V gene is TRBV30, the J gene TRBJ1-1; 7 bases match TRBD1. The CDR3 spans 14 residues. CDR1 is GTSNPN, CDR2 SVGIG, per germline (reference sequence). The V gene end was trimmed by 4 bases and the J gene end by 9 bases; junction bases not matched to a gene: 14. In DNA form, the CDR3 reads TGTGCCTGGACAAGGGGGCCCCAAATCGGAAAAGCTTTCTTT. As protein: CAWTRGPQIGKAFF.

This clonotype was recorded at least ten times. The chain joins TRBV30 to TRBJ1-1, with D possibly being TRBD1 (5 bases). Deletions cut 1 base from V and 0 bases from J, with 6 bases between. The CDR3 covers 13 residues. CDR1 and CDR2 (germline): GTSNPN, SVGIG (reference sequence). The CDR3, as DNA: TGTGCCTGGAGTGAAGGGGTGAACACTGAAGCTTTCTTT. Translated, it gives CAWSEGVNTEAFF.

This clonotype was picked up many times. V usage is TRBV7-9 and J usage is TRBJ1-2; D is ambiguous. V gave up 1 base and J gave up 5 bases, with 8 bases separating them. This CDR3 comprises 13 residues. Germline assignment: CDR1 SEHNR and CDR2 FQNEAQ (reference sequence). CDR3 sequence reads: CASSLGAAYGYTF. CDR3 coding DNA: TGTGCCAGCAGCTTAGGGGCGGCGTATGGCTACACCTTC.

CDR3 sequence: CSVEEPGVYEQYF. In nucleotides, the CDR3 is TGCAGCGTTGAAGAGCCGGGGGTTTACGAGCAGTACTTC. The chain links TRBV29-1 to TRBJ2-7; possibly TRBD2 for D (6 bases). This CDR3 has 13 residues. Germline CDR1 reads SQVTM; CDR2 reads ANQGSEA. Trimming pared 0 bases from V and 4 bases from J, leaving 10 bases between.

The table lists this clonotype with many counts. V usage is TRBV4-1 and J usage is TRBJ1-6; 7 positions agree with TRBD1. V gave up 5 bases and J gave up 7 bases; unmatched junction bases: 11. CDR3 length equals 16 residues. Per germline, CDR1 MGHRA and CDR2 YSYEKL. The CDR3 sequence: CASSSERGQLNSPLHF. CDR3 DNA: TGCGCCAGCAGCTCGGAGCGGGGACAGCTGAATTCACCCCTCCACTTT.

This clonotype was detected many times. The CDR3 region has the DNA TGTGCCAGCAGCCCGCGCGGGGACGGCAATCAGCCCCAGCATTTT. Encoded protein: CASSPRGDGNQPQHF. The chain carries TRBV6-2 or TRBV6-3 and TRBJ1-5, with D possibly TRBD1 on 5 matching bases. The V gene lost 6 bases and the J gene lost 2 bases, with 14 bases spanning the gap. Germline CDR1 reads MNHEY; CDR2 reads SVGEGT. The CDR3 is made up of 15 amino acids.

This clonotype was recorded at least ten times. The J gene is TRBJ1-1, the V gene TRBV28; D is ambiguous. Per the germline V gene, CDR1 is MDHEN and CDR2 is SYDVKM. The length of the CDR3 is 16 residues. V was trimmed by 7 bases and J by 1 base, leaving 19 bases between them. Here the CDR3 DNA reads TGTGCCAGCACCCTGCCCCGGGGAATTGGGAACACTGAAGCTTTCTTT. This sequence encodes CASTLPRGIGNTEAFF.

The chain combines TRBV28 with TRBJ1-6; no clear D gene. V was cut by 6 bases and J by 4 bases, with 16 bases left in between. The CDR3 extends over 16 amino acids. Germline lookup yields CDR1 MDHEN and CDR2 SYDVKM. CDR3 protein: CASSSLRASYNSPLHF. The CDR3 nucleotides read TGTGCCAGCAGCTCCCTAAGGGCTTCTTATAATTCACCCCTCCACTTT.

This clonotype was seen ten or more times. The chain links TRBV28 to TRBJ2-5, with 12 bases that match TRBD2. The CDR3 sequence is 17 residues long. The V gene end was trimmed by 3 bases and the J gene end by 5 bases; junction bases not matched to a gene: 10. Germline assignment: CDR1 MDHEN and CDR2 SYDVKM. Here the CDR3 reads CASSLNPLAGGPETQYF. The CDR3 region has the DNA TGTGCCAGCAGTTTGAATCCCCTAGCGGGGGGGCCTGAGACCCAGTACTTC. Supplemented by reference TRBV28 and TRBJ2-5, the full variable domain reads DVKVTQSSRYLVKRTGEKVFLECVQDMDHENMFWYRQDPGLGLRLIYFSYDVKMKEKGDIPEGYSVSREKKERFSLILESASTNQTSMYLCASSLNPLAGGPETQYFGPGTRLLVL.

This clonotype came up many times. The chain is built from TRBV7-2 and TRBJ2-3; D may be TRBD1 or TRBD2 (5 bases each). CDR1 is SGHTA and CDR2 is FQGNSA in the germline V gene. The germline V and J ends were trimmed by 3 bases and 4 bases, with 26 bases remaining between them. The CDR3 spans 19 residues. The CDR3 bases are TGTGCCAGCAGCTTCATGGAGCACAGTGTTTGGGACGGGGCAGATACGCAGTATTTT. Its protein is CASSFMEHSVWDGADTQYF.

The chain joins TRBV6-2 or TRBV6-3 to TRBJ2-2; 9 positions agree with TRBD2. The germline gives CDR1 MNHEY, CDR2 SVGEGT. The CDR3 covers 14 residues. Trimming cost V 7 bases and J 3 bases; bases outside gene matches: 3. Here the CDR3 DNA reads TGTGCCAGCAAAACTAGCGGGTACACCGGGGAGCTGTTTTTT. It codes for CASKTSGYTGELFF.

The chain employs TRBV6-1 and TRBJ1-2; 7 bases line up with TRBD1. Germline V gene sequence: CDR1 MNHNS, CDR2 SASEGT. V was pared by 7 bases and J by 3 bases, with 11 bases of the junction left unmatched. The CDR3 is made up of 15 amino acids. In DNA form, the CDR3 reads TGTGCCAGCACGGGAGACCGGGACAGCCACTATGGCTACACCTTC. Translated, it gives CASTGDRDSHYGYTF.

The V and J genes are TRBV6-2 or TRBV6-3 and TRBJ2-7; TRBD2 agrees at 11 bases. The junction had 6 bases not matched to a gene; V was cut back by 5 bases and J by 0 bases. The CDR3 spans 16 residues. The germline CDR1 and CDR2 sequences are MNHEY and SVGEGT. CDR3 protein: CASSHLLAGDSYEQYF. CDR3 DNA sequence: TGTGCCAGCAGTCACCTACTAGCGGGAGACTCCTACGAGCAGTACTTC.

The sample holds many counts of this clonotype. V and J are TRBV6-5 and TRBJ1-2; D is perhaps TRBD1 (5 bases). The CDR3 length is 17 residues. Germline-derived CDR1 and CDR2 are MNHEY and SVGAGI. Trimming cost V 2 bases and J 3 bases, with 19 bases left between them. The chain's CDR3 is CASSYGAGRSSYYGYTF. CDR3 DNA: TGTGCCAGCAGTTACGGGGCTGGCAGGTCTTCTTACTATGGCTACACCTTC.

This clonotype has ten or more counts. This sequence joins TRBV2 and TRBJ1-1, with D unclear. V shed 4 bases and J shed 8 bases, with 11 bases lying between them. The CDR3 has 12 residues. Germline assignment: CDR1 SNHLY and CDR2 FYNNEI. The CDR3 reads CASSGAGREAFF. The DNA of the CDR3 is TGTGCCAGCAGTGGGGCAGGCCGAGAAGCTTTCTTT.

The sample holds many counts of this clonotype. The V gene is TRBV30, the J gene TRBJ1-1, with D possibly matching TRBD1 (5 bases). CDR1 GTSNPN and CDR2 SVGIG come from the germline V gene (reference sequence). This CDR3 contains 13 residues. The V and J ends lost 7 bases and 1 base respectively, with 13 bases between them. The CDR3 bases are TGTGCCTTGGCACTCCAGGGGAACACTGAAGCTTTCTTT. Its translation: CALALQGNTEAFF.

Many counts were recorded for this clonotype. The chain recombines TRBV28 with TRBJ2-5; D call uncertain. The germline CDR1 and CDR2 sequences are MDHEN and SYDVKM. The CDR3 is 12 amino acids. The germline V and J ends were trimmed by 3 bases and 4 bases, with 6 bases remaining between them. CDR3 amino acids: CASSLPGETQYF. The CDR3 bases are TGTGCCAGCAGTTTGCCTGGAGAGACCCAGTACTTC.

This clonotype came up many times. The chain uses TRBV28 and TRBJ2-7, with TRBD2 matching 12 bases. Trimming removed 6 bases from V and 3 bases from J; junction bases left unmatched: 6. The CDR3 extends over 15 amino acids. Germline CDR1 is MDHEN and CDR2 is SYDVKM. This CDR3 reads CASRKTSGRGYEQYF. The CDR3 DNA is TGTGCCAGCAGGAAGACTAGCGGGAGAGGCTACGAGCAGTACTTC.

This clonotype was counted between two and nine times. This chain uses TRBV12-3 or TRBV12-4 with TRBJ1-2; D is uncertain. The V gene lost 2 bases and the J gene lost 8 bases, with 15 bases spanning the gap. CDR3 size: 14 residues. CDR3 sequence: CASSLRVRRKGYTF. CDR3 DNA sequence: TGTGCCAGCAGTTTAAGGGTCAGGCGCAAGGGCTACACCTTC.

This clonotype was picked up many times. The chain carries TRBV12-3 or TRBV12-4 and TRBJ1-1; perhaps TRBD1 as D (6 bases). V lost 0 bases, J lost 8 bases, and 10 bases lay in between. This CDR3 comprises 13 residues. The DNA of the CDR3 is TGTGCCAGCAGTTTAGCCAGGGGAGAGGAAGCTTTCTTT. Translated, it gives CASSLARGEEAFF.